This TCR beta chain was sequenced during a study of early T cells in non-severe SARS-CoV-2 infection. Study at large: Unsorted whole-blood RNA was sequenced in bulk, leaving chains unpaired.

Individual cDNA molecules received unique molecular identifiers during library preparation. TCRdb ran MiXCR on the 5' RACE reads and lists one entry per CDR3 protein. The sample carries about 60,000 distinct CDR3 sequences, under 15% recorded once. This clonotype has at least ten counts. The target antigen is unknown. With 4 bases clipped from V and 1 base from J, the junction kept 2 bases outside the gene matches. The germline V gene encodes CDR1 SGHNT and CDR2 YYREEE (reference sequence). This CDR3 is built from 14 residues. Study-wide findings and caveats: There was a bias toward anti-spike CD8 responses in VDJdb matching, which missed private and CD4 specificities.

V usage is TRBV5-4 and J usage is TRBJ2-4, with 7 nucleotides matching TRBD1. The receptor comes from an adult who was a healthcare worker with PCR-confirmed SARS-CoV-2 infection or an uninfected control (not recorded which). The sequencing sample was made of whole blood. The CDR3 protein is CASSQGEAKNIQYF. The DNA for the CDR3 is TGTGCCAGCAGCCAGGGGGAGGCCAAAAACATTCAGTACTTC.